The next 11 T cell receptor beta chains were all read from a single sample in a study of T cells in Graves' hyperthyroidism and ophthalmopathy. Using RNA transcripts as the source, TCR beta CDR3 regions were amplified. The HTBI primer set drove a first-round RT-PCR of the TCR CDR3. TCRdb re-called the multiplex PCR reads through MiXCR, storing one row per CDR3 protein. In the table there are 350,000 to 400,000 distinct CDR3 sequences, about 15% of which are singletons. Specimen: blood. Receptors were obtained from a woman aged 60-75 years with Graves' hyperthyroidism.

The chain combines TRBV9 with TRBJ1-1; D possibly corresponds to TRBD1 (6 bases). Trimming pared 4 bases from V and 1 base from J, leaving 17 bases between. Germline V gives CDR1 SGDLS, CDR2 YYNGEE. The length of the CDR3 is 16 residues. CDR3 bases: TGTGCCAGCAGCACCGAACCGGGACATACGAACACTGAAGCTTTCTTT. Protein product: CASSTEPGHTNTEAFF.

This clonotype appeared a few times. The chain links TRBV7-9 to TRBJ1-4; D gene uncertain. This CDR3 region has 14 residues. Germline CDR1 is SEHNR and CDR2 is FQNEAQ (reference sequence). V lost 1 base, J lost 13 bases, and 16 bases lay in between. The CDR3 coding sequence is TGTGCCAGCAGCTTAGAGCCTTATGGGGAAGGACTGTTTTTT. This encodes CASSLEPYGEGLFF.

This clonotype was recorded at least ten times. The rearrangement uses TRBV29-1 and TRBJ1-3; D gene uncertain. Germline CDR1 is SQVTM and CDR2 is ANQGSEA. This CDR3 spans 14 amino acids. The germline V and J ends were trimmed by 2 bases and 3 bases, with 11 bases remaining between them. In DNA, the CDR3 is TGCAGCGTTGAACCGTCCGAAGGTGGAAACACCATATATTTT. This gives the protein CSVEPSEGGNTIYF.

At least ten counts were recorded for this clonotype. The chain has TRBV7-9 and TRBJ2-7; D gene uncertain. The CDR3 has 13 residues. With 4 bases removed from V and 4 bases from J, the gap between germline ends came to 11 bases. Germline V gene lookup returns CDR1 SEHNR and CDR2 FQNEAQ (reference sequence). CDR3 sequence reads: CASSSLGGYEQYF. The CDR3 bases are TGTGCCAGCAGCTCCCTGGGCGGTTACGAGCAGTACTTC.

The chain links TRBV5-1 to TRBJ2-2; 9 bases match TRBD1. The J segment lost 5 bases and the V segment lost 3 bases, leaving 5 bases of the junction unmatched. Germline V lookup: CDR1 SGHRS, CDR2 YFSETQ. The CDR3 spans 15 residues. CDR3 in DNA: TGCGCCAGCAGCTCTGGACAGGGGCGGACCGGGGAGCTGTTTTTT. It is translated as CASSSGQGRTGELFF.

The chain carries TRBV12-3 or TRBV12-4 and TRBJ1-1, with D unclear. V shed 4 bases and J shed 8 bases, with 5 bases lying between them. The CDR3 runs 10 residues. Here the CDR3 DNA reads TGTGCCAGCAGTTCCGAGGAAGCTTTCTTT. This sequence encodes CASSSEEAFF.

This clonotype has just a few counts. This chain joins TRBV4-1 and TRBJ2-7; D unresolved. Germline V gene data show CDR1 as MGHRA and CDR2 as YSYEKL. The V and J ends lost 0 bases and 6 bases respectively, with 12 bases between them. The CDR3 sequence is 14 residues long. The DNA of the CDR3 is TGCGCCAGCAGCCAAGATATCGTGACTGGCGAGCAGTACTTC. It is translated as CASSQDIVTGEQYF.

Ten or more counts support this clonotype. The rearrangement joins TRBV2 to TRBJ1-1, with D possibly TRBD1 on 5 matching bases. The ends were cut back, 8 bases at V and 6 bases at J, with 7 bases in the middle. The germline V gene has CDR1 SNHLY and CDR2 FYNNEI. The CDR3 has 10 residues. The CDR3 here is CASWGSEAFF. Written as DNA, the CDR3 is TGTGCCAGCTGGGGGTCTGAAGCTTTCTTT.

A few counts support this clonotype. The CDR3 reads CASRQREPPYEQYF. DNA for the CDR3: TGTGCCAGCAGACAGCGGGAGCCGCCGTACGAGCAGTACTTC. The chain carries TRBV27 and TRBJ2-7; 8 nucleotides match TRBD2. V was pared by 6 bases and J by 4 bases, with 8 bases of the junction left unmatched. The V gene's germline CDR1 is MNHEY and CDR2 SMNVEV (reference sequence). The CDR3 has 14 amino acids.

The V gene is TRBV20-1, the J gene TRBJ2-5; TRBD2 aligns across 9 bases. The CDR3 runs 13 residues. Germline V gives CDR1 DFQATT, CDR2 SNEGSKA (reference sequence). The V segment lost 6 bases and the J segment 2 bases; nucleotides outside the gene matches: 4. The CDR3 DNA sequence: TGCAGTGCACTTAGCGGGAGACAAGAGACCCAGTACTTC. It yields the protein CSALSGRQETQYF.

In its sample, this clonotype was seen many times. This rearrangement joins TRBV7-9 to TRBJ2-5; the D is unclear. There are 13 residues in the CDR3. The V end lost 2 bases, the J end lost 9 bases, and 13 bases lay between the germline ends. Per the germline V gene, CDR1 is SEHNR and CDR2 is FQNEAQ (reference sequence). CDR3 DNA sequence: TGTGCCAGCAGCTTACCCCTAGTAAACGCCCAGTACTTC. This encodes CASSLPLVNAQYF.